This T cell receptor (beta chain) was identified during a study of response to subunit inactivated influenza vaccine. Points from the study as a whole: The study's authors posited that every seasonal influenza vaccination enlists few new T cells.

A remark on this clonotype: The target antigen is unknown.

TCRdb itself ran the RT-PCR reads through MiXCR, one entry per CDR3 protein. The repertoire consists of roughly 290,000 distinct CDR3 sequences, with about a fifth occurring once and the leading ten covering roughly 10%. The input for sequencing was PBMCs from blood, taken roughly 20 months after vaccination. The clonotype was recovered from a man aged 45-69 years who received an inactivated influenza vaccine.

CDR3 protein: CATSGPSNTQYF. Here the CDR3 DNA reads TGTGCCACCAGTGGACCTTCCAATACGCAGTATTTT. The genes are TRBV24-1 and TRBJ2-3; D is ambiguous. The CDR3 consists of 12 residues. The germline gives CDR1 KGHDR, CDR2 SFDVKD. The germline V and J ends were trimmed by 5 bases and 7 bases, with 9 bases remaining between them.